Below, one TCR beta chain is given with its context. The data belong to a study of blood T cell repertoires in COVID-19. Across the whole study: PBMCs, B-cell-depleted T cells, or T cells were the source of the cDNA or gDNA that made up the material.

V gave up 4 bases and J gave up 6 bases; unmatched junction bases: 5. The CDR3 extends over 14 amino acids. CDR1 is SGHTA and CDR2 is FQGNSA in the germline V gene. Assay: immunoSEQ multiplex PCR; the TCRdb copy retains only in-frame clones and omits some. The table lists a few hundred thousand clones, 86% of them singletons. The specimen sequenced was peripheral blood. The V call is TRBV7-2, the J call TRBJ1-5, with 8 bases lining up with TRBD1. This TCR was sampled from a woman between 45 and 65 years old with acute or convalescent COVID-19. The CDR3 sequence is CASSSGGFGQPQHF. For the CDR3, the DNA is TGTGCCAGCAGCTCAGGGGGCTTCGGTCAGCCCCAGCATTTT. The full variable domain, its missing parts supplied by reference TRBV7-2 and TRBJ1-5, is GAGVSQSPSNKVTEKGKDVELRCDPISGHTALYWYRQSLGQGLEFLIYFQGNSAPDKSGLPSDRFSAERTGGSVSTLTIQRTQQEDSAVYLCASSSGGFGQPQHFGDGTRLSIL.